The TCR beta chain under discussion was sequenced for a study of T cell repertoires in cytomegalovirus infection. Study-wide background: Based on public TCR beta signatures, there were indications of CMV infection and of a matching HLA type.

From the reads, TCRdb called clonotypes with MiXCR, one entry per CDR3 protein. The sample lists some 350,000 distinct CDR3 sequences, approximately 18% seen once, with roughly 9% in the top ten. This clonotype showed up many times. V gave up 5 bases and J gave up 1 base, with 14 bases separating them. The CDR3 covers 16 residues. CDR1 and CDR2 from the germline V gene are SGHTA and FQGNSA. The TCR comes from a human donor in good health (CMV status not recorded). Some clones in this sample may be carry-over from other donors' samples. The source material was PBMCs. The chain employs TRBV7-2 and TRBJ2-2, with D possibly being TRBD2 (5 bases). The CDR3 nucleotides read TGTGCCAGCAGCCCCACGAGGGTCGGGAACACCGGGGAGCTGTTTTTT. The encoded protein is CASSPTRVGNTGELFF.